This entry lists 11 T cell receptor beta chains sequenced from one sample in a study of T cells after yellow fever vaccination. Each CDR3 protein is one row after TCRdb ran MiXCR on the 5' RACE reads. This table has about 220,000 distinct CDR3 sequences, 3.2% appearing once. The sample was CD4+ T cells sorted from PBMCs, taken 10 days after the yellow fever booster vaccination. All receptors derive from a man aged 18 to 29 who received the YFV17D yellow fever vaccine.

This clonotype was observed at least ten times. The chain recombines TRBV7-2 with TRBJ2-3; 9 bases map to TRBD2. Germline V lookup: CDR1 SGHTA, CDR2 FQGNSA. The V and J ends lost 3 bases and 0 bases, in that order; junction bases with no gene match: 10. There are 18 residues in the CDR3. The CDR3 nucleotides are TGTGCCAGCAGCTTCACCCTAGTAGCGGGGGCTAGCACAGATACGCAGTATTTT. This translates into CASSFTLVAGASTDTQYF.

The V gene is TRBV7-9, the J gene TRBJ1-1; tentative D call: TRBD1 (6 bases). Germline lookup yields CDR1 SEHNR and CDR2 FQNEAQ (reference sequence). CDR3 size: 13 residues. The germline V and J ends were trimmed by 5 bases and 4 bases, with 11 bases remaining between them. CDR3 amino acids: CASSKRGGTEAFF. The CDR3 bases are TGTGCCAGCAGCAAAAGGGGGGGCACTGAAGCTTTCTTT.

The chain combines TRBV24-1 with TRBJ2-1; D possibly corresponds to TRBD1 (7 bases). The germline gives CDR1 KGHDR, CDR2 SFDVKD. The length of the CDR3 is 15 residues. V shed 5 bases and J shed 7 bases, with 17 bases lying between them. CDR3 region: CATSVGGGNINEQFF. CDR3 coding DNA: TGTGCCACCAGTGTTGGAGGGGGCAATATAAATGAGCAGTTCTTC.

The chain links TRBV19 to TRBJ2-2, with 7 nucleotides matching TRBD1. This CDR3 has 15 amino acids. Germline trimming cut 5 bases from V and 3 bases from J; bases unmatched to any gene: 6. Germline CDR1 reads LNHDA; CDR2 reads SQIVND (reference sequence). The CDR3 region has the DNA TGTGCCAGTAGTCTGGACAGGTTCTACACCGGGGAGCTGTTTTTT. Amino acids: CASSLDRFYTGELFF. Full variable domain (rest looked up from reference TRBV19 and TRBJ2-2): DGGITQSPKYLFRKEGQNVTLSCEQNLNHDAMYWYRQDPGQGLRLIYYSQIVNDFQKGDIAEGYSVSREKKESFPLTVTSAQKNPTAFYLCASSLDRFYTGELFFGEGSRLTVL.

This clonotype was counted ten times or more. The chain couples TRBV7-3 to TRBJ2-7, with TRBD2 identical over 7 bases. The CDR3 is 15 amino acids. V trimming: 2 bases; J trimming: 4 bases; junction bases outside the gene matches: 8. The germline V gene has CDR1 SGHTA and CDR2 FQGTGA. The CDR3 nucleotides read TGTGCCAGCAGCTTAGGGGGAGGGAAAACTTACGAGCAGTACTTC. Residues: CASSLGGGKTYEQYF.

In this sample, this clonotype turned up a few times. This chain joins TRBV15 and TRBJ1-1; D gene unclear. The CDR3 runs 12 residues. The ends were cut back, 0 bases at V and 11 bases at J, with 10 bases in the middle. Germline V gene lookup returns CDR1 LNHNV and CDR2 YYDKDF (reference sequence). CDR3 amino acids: CATSRDFLGAFF. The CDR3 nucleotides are TGTGCCACCAGCAGAGATTTTTTGGGGGCTTTCTTT.

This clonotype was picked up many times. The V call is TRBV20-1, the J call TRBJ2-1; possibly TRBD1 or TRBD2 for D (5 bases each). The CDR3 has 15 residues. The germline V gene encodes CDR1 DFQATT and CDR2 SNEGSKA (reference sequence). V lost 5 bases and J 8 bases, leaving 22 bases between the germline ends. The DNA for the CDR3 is TGCAGTGCTGGCTCCCGGGACGGACTTCGAGATGAGCAGTTCTTC. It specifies CSAGSRDGLRDEQFF.

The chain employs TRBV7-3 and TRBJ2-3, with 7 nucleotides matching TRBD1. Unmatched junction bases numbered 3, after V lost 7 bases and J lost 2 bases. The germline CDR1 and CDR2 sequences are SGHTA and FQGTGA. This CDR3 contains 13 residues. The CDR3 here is CASKGQNTDTQYF. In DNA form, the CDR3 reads TGTGCCAGCAAGGGACAGAACACAGATACGCAGTATTTT.

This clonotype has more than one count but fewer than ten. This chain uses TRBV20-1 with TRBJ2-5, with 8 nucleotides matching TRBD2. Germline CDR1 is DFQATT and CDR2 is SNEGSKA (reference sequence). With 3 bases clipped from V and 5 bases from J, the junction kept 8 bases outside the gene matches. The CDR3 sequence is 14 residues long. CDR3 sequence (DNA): TGCAGTGCTAGCAAAGGCGGGGGGTTGGAGACCCAGTACTTC. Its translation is CSASKGGGLETQYF.

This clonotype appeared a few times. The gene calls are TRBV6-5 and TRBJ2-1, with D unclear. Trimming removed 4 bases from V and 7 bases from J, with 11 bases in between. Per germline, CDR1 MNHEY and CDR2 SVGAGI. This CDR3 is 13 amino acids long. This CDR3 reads CASSSSNWNEQFF. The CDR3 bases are TGTGCCAGCAGTTCCTCGAATTGGAATGAGCAGTTCTTC.

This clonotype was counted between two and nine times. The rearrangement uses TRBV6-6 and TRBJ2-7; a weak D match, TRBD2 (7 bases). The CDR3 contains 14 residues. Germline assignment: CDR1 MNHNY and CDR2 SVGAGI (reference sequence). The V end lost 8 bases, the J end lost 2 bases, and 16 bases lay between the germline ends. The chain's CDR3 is CASELGGRTYEQYF. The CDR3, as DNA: TGTGCCAGCGAGTTGGGGGGGCGAACCTACGAGCAGTACTTC.